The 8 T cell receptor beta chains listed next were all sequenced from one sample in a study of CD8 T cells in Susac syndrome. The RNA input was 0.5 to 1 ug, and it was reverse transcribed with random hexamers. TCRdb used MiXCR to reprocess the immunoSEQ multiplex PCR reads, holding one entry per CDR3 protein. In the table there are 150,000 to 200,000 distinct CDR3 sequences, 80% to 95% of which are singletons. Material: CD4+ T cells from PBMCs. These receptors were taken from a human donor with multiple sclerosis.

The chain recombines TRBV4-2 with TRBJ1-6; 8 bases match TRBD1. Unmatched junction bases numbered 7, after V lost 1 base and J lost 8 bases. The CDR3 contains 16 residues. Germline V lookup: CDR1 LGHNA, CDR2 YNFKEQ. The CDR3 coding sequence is TGTGCCAGCAGCCAAGCTTCGGACAGGGCAGATTCACCCCTCCACTTT. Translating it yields CASSQASDRADSPLHF.

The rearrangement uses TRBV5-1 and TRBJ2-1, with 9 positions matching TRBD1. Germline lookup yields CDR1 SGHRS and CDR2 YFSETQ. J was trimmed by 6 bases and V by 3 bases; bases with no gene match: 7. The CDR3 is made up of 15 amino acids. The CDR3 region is CASSYRDRAINEQFF. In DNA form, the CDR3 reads TGCGCCAGCAGCTACCGGGACAGGGCCATCAATGAGCAGTTCTTC.

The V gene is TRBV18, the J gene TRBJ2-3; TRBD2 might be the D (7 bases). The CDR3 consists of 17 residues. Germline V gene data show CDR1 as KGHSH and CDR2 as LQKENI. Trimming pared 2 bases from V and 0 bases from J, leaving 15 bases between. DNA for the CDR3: TGTGCCAGCTCACCAACGGGGGGCGGCCCTAGCACAGATACGCAGTATTTT. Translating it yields CASSPTGGGPSTDTQYF.

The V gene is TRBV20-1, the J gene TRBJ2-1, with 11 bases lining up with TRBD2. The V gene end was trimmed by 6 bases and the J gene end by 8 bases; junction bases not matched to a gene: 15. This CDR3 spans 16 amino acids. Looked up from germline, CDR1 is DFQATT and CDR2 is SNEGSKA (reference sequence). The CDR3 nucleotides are TGCAGTGCCGCAGACCCCGGGACTAGCGGCGGGGATGAGCAGTTCTTC. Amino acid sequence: CSAADPGTSGGDEQFF.

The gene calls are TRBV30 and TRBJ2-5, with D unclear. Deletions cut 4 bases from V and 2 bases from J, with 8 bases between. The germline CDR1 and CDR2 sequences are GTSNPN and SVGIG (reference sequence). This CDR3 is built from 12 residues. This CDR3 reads CAWTPGQETQYF. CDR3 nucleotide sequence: TGTGCCTGGACCCCAGGACAAGAGACCCAGTACTTC.

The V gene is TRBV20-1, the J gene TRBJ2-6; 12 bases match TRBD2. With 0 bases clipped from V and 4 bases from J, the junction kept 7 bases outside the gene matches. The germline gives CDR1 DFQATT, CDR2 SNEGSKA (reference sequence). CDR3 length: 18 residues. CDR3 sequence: CSARDQTSGGPGANVLTF. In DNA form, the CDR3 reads TGCAGTGCTAGAGATCAAACTAGCGGGGGGCCCGGGGCCAACGTCCTGACTTTC.

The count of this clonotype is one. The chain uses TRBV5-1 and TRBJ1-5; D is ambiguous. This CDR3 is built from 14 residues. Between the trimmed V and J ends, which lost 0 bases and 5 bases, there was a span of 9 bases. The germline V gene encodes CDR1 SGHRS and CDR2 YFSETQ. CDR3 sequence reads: CASSLESMDQPQHF. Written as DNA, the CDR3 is TGCGCCAGCAGCTTGGAGTCCATGGATCAGCCCCAGCATTTT.

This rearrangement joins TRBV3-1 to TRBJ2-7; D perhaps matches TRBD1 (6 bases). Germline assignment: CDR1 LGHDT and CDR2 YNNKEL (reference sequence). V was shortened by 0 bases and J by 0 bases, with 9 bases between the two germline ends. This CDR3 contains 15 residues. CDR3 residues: CASSQDGGHSYEQYF. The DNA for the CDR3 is TGTGCCAGCAGCCAAGATGGGGGACACTCCTACGAGCAGTACTTC.